The source of this T cell receptor beta chain is a study of cytomegalovirus exposure and HLA in healthy donors. Study-wide results and caveats: Overall, under 200 TCR beta chains were annotated as cytomegalovirus-associated. Researchers left out some V segments, among them TRBV6-2 and TRBV6-3, as indistinguishable. Rare sequences made up most TCRs, while some public TCRs were found in many donors.

As to this clone: What it binds is not known.

The study ran its PCR with 60 Vbeta and 13 Jbeta primers. In the study's own analysis: In a later analysis, about 12 million of 75 million to 90 million unique beta chains occurred in at least two donors. Libraries were prepared by immunoSEQ multiplex PCR; TCRdb keeps only in-frame clonotypes and omits some of them. D and trimming were read from the DNA, whereas the V and J calls and clone size are those reported in that table. The sample yields fewer than 140,000 clones, 70% to 85% seen once. This CDR3 comprises 16 residues. Germline V gene data show CDR1 as SEHNR and CDR2 as FQNEAQ (reference sequence). V lost 3 bases, J lost 1 base, and 15 bases lay in between.

Sequencing was done on a sample of PBMCs. This chain uses TRBV7-9 with TRBJ1-1; possibly TRBD1 for D (5 bases). This receptor was obtained from a boy aged 5 to 17 in good health and CMV-seronegative. CDR3 residues: CASSFGGEMRNTEAFF. CDR3 in DNA: TGTGCCAGCAGCTTCGGGGGAGAGATGAGGAACACTGAAGCTTTCTTT.